This paragraph reports one T cell receptor (beta chain). This entry comes from a study of blood T cell repertoires in COVID-19. CDR1 is SQVTM, CDR2 ANQGSEA, per germline. Deletions cut 5 bases from V and 6 bases from J, with 20 bases between. The CDR3 has 14 residues. Source study methods: The authors estimated nucleated cell counts from reference gene primer amplification. Method: immunoSEQ multiplex PCR; TCRdb's copy keeps in-frame clones and lacks some. The V and J calls and clone size were taken over from that table, and D and trimming were inferred from the DNA. The data show about 170,000 clones, roughly 85% seen once.

The sequenced sample was peripheral blood. The chain links TRBV29-1 to TRBJ2-7; a possible D gene is TRBD2 (6 bases). This sequence was found in an elderly woman with acute or convalescent COVID-19. CDR3 region: CSVRRGDSWGEQYF. The DNA of the CDR3 is TGCAGCGTTCGGCGGGGCGATTCTTGGGGCGAGCAGTACTTC.